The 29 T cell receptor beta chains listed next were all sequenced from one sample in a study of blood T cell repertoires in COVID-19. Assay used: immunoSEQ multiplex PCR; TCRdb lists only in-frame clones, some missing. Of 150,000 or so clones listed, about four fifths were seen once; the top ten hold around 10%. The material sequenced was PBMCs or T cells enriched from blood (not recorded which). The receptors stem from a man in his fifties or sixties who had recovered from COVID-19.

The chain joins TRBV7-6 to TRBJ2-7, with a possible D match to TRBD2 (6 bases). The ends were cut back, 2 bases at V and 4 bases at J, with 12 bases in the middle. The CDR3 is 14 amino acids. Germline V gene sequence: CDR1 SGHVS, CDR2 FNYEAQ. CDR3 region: CASSLPGSGYEQYF. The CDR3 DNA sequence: TGTGCCAGCAGCTTACCCGGGAGTGGTTACGAGCAGTACTTC.

The CDR3 sequence: CASSSGQSTDTQYF. CDR3 DNA: TGTGCCAGCAGCTCGGGACAGAGCACAGATACGCAGTATTTT. The chain employs TRBV7-3 and TRBJ2-3; TRBD1 agrees at 7 bases. CDR3 length: 14 residues. Per the germline V gene, CDR1 is SGHTA and CDR2 is FQGTGA. With 4 bases clipped from V and 0 bases from J, the junction kept 1 base outside the gene matches.

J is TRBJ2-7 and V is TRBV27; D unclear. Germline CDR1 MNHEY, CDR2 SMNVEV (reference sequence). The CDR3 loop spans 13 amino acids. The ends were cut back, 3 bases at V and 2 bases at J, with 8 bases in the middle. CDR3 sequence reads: CASSFGSTYEQYF. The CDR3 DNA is TGTGCCAGCAGTTTTGGCAGTACCTACGAGCAGTACTTC.

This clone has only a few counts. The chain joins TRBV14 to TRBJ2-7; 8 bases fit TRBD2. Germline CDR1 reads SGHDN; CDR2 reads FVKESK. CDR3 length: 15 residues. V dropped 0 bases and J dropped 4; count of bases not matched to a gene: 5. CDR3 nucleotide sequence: TGTGCCAGCAGCCAAGACGGGAGGGGATGGTACGAGCAGTACTTC. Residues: CASSQDGRGWYEQYF.

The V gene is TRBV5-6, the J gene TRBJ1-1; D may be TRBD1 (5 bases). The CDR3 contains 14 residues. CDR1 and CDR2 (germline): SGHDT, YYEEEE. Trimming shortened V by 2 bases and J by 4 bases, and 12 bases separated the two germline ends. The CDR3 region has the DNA TGTGCCAGCAGCTTTTCAGGGTCGAGCACTGAAGCTTTCTTT. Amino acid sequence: CASSFSGSSTEAFF. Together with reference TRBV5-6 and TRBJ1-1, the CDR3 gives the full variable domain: DAGVTQSPTHLIKTRGQQVTLRCSPKSGHDTVSWYQQALGQGPQFIFQYYEEEERQRGNFPDRFSGHQFPNYSSELNVNALLLGDSALYLCASSFSGSSTEAFFGQGTRLTVV.

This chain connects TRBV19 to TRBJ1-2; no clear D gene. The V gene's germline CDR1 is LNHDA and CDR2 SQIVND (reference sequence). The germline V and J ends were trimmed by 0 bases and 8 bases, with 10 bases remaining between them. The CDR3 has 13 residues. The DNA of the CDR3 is TGTGCCAGTAGTATAGAGGGCAGTCGGGGCTACACCTTC. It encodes CASSIEGSRGYTF. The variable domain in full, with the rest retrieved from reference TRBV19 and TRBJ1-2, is DGGITQSPKYLFRKEGQNVTLSCEQNLNHDAMYWYRQDPGQGLRLIYYSQIVNDFQKGDIAEGYSVSREKKESFPLTVTSAQKNPTAFYLCASSIEGSRGYTFGSGTRLTVV.

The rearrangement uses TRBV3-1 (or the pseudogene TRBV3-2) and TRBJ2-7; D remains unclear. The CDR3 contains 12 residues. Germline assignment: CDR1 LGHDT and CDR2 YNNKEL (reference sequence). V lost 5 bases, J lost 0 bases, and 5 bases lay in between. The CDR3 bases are TGTGCCAGCAGCTTCAGCTCCTACGAGCAGTACTTC. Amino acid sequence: CASSFSSYEQYF.

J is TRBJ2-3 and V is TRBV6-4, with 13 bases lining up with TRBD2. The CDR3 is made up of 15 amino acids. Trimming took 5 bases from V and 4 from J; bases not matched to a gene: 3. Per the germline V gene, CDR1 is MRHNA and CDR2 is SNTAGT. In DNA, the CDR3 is TGTGCCAGCAGTCCGACTAGCGGGGGGTCAGATACGCAGTATTTT. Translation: CASSPTSGGSDTQYF.

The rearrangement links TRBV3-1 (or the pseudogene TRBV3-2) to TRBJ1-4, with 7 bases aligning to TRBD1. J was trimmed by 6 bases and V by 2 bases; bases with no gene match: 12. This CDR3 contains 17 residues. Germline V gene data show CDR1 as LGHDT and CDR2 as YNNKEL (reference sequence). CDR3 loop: CASSQQASTGYDEKLFF. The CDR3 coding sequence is TGTGCCAGCAGCCAACAAGCCTCGACAGGGTATGATGAAAAACTGTTTTTT.

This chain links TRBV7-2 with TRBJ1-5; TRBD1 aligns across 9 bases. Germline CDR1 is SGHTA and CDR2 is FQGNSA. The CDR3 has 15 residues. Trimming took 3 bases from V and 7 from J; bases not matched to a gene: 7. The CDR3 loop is CASSFTGGAGQPQHF. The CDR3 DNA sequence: TGTGCCAGCAGCTTCACAGGGGGCGCGGGACAGCCCCAGCATTTT.

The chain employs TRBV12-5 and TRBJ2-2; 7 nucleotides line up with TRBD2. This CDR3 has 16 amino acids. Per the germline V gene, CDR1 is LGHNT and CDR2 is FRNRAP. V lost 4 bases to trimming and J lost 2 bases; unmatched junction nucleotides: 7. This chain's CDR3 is CASGSWGLSNTGELFF. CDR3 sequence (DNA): TGTGCTAGTGGTTCGTGGGGACTATCTAACACCGGGGAGCTGTTTTTT.

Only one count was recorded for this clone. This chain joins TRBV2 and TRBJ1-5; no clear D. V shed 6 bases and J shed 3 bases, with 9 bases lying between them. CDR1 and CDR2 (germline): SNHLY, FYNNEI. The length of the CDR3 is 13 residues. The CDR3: CASRRDTNQPQHF. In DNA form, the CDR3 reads TGTGCCAGCAGGAGAGACACCAATCAGCCCCAGCATTTT.

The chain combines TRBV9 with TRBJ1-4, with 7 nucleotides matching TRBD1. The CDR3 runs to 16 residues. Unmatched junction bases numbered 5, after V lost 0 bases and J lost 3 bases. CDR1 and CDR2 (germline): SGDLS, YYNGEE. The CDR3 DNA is TGTGCCAGCAGCGTAGACTCGACAGGGTCTAATGAAAAACTGTTTTTT. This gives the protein CASSVDSTGSNEKLFF.

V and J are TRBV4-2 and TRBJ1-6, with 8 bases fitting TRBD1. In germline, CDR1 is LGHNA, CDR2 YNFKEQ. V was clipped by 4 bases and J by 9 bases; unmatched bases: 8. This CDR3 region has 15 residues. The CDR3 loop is CASSRDRGSPSPLHF. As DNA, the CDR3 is TGTGCCAGCAGCCGAGACAGGGGTTCGCCTTCACCCCTCCACTTT.

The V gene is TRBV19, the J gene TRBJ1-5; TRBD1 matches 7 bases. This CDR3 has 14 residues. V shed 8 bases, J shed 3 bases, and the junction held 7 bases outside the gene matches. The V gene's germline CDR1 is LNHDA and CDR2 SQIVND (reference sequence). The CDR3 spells CASRDSNYNQPQHF. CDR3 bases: TGTGCCAGTCGGGACAGCAATTACAATCAGCCCCAGCATTTT.

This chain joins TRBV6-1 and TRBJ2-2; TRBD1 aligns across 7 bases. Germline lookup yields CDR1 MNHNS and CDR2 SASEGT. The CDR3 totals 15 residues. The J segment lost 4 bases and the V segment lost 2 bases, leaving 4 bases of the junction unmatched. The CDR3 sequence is CASSENRGRTGELFF. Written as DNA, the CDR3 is TGTGCCAGCAGTGAAAATAGGGGGCGCACCGGGGAGCTGTTTTTT.

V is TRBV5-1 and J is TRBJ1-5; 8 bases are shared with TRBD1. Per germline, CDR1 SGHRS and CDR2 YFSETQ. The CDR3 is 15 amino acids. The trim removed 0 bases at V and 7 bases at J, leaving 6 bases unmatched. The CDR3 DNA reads TGCGCCAGCAGCTTGGTAGCAGGGGGCATGCAGCCCCAGCATTTT. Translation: CASSLVAGGMQPQHF.

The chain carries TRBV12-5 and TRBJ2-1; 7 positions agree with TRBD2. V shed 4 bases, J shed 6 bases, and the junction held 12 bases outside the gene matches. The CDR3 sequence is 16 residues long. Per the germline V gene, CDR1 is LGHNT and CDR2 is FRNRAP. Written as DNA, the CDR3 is TGTGCTAGTGGTTCGACGAGAGAGCGGGGAGGCAATGAGCAGTTCTTC. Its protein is CASGSTRERGGNEQFF.

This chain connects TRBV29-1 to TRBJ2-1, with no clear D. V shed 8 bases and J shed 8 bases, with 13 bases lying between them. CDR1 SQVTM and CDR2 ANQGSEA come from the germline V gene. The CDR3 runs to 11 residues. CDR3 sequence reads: CSTPRGDEQFF. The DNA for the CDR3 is TGCAGCACCCCCAGAGGCGATGAGCAGTTCTTC.

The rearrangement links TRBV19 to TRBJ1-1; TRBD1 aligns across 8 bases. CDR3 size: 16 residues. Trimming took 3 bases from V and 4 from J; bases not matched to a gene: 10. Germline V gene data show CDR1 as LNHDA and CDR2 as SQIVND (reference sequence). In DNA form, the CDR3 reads TGTGCCAGTAGTATGAGACAGGGGTACTTGGGCACTGAAGCTTTCTTT. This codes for CASSMRQGYLGTEAFF.

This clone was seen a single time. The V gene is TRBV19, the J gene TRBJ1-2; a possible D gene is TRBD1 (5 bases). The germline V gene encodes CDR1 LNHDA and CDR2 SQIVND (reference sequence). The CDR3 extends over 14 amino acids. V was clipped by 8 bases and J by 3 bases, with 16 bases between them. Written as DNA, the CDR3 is TGTGCCAGTCGGCCAGGGTCGGTGGACTATGGCTACACCTTC. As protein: CASRPGSVDYGYTF.

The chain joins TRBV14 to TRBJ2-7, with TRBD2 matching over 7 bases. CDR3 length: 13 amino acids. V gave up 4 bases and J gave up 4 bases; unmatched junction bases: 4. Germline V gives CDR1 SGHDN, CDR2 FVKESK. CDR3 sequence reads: CASSPGEGYEQYF. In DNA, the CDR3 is TGTGCCAGCAGCCCCGGGGAGGGATACGAGCAGTACTTC.

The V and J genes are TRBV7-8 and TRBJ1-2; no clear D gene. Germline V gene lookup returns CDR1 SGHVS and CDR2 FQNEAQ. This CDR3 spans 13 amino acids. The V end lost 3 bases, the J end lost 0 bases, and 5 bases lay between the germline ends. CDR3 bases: TGTGCCAGCAGCTTTCCGGCTAACTATGGCTACACCTTC. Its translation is CASSFPANYGYTF.

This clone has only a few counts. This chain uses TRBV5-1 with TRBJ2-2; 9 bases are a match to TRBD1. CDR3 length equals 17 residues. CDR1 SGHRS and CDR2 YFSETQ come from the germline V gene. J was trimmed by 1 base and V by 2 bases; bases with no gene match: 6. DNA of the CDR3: TGCGCCAGCAGCTTTAATTCGGGACAGGGGAACACCGGGGAGCTGTTTTTT. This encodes CASSFNSGQGNTGELFF.

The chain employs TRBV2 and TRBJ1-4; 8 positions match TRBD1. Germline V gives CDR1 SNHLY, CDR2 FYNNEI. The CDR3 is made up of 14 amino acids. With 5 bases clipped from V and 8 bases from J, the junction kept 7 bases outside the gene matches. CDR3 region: CASSPGQEGEKLFF. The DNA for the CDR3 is TGTGCCAGCAGTCCGGGACAGGAAGGGGAAAAACTGTTTTTT.

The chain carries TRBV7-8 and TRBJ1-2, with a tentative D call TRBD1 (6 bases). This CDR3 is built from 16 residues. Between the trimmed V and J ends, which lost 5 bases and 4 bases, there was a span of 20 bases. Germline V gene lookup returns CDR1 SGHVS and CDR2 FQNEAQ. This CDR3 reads CASSPLSPGGAYGYTF. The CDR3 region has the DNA TGTGCCAGCAGCCCCCTTTCCCCGGGGGGCGCCTATGGCTACACCTTC.

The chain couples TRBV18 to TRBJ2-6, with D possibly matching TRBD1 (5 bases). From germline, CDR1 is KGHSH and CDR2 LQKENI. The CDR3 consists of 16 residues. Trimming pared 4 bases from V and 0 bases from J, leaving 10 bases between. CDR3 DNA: TGTGCCAGCTCACTTAGACAGATCTCTGGGGCCAACGTCCTGACTTTC. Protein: CASSLRQISGANVLTF.

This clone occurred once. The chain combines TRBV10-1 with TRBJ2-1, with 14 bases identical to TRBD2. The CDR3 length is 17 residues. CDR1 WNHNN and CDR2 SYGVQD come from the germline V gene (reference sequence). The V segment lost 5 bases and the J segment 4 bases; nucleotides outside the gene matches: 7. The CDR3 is CASSSHRLAGGYNEQFF. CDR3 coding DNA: TGCGCCAGCAGTTCCCATCGACTAGCGGGGGGGTACAATGAGCAGTTCTTC.

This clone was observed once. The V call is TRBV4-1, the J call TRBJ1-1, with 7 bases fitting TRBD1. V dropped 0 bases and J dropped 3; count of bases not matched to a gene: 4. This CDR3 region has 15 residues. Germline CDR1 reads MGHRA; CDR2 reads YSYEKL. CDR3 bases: TGCGCCAGCAGCCAAGACGGTCAGGGGGACACTGAAGCTTTCTTT. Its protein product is CASSQDGQGDTEAFF.